A single sample is the source of the 23 T cell receptor beta chains below, sequenced in a study of monozygotic twins with cystic fibrosis. Clones were read by immunoSEQ multiplex PCR, and TCRdb kept only the in-frame ones, dropping some. The sample shows some 10,000 clones, 99% of them seen only once. The material sequenced was blood. The receptors come from a man between 18 and 29 years old with cystic fibrosis.

The chain links TRBV4-3 to TRBJ1-2; the match to TRBD1 covers 8 bases. CDR1 is LGHNA, CDR2 YSLEER, per germline. Losses at the gene ends were 0 bases for V and 4 bases for J; bases not matched to a gene: 4. The CDR3 length is 15 residues. The CDR3 region is CASSQDFQGAYGYTF. As DNA, the CDR3 is TGCGCCAGCAGCCAAGATTTTCAGGGGGCCTATGGCTACACCTTC.

The chain uses TRBV6-1 and TRBJ2-1; D could derive from TRBD1 or TRBD2 (5 bases each). The CDR3 has 14 residues. Germline V CDR1 and CDR2: MNHNS, SASEGT. Trimming removed 6 bases at V and 8 bases at J, with 17 bases between. The CDR3 nucleotides are TGTGCCAGCAGCCGGGACCAGGGTGGCTATGAGCAGTTCTTC. It specifies CASSRDQGGYEQFF.

The chain has TRBV6-5 and TRBJ2-5; 7 nucleotides align to TRBD2. In germline, CDR1 is MNHEY, CDR2 SVGAGI. Trimming took 0 bases from V and 1 from J; bases not matched to a gene: 2. The CDR3 contains 15 residues. The DNA for the CDR3 is TGTGCCAGCAGTTACTCCGGGGGGATCCAAGAGACCCAGTACTTC. Its translation: CASSYSGGIQETQYF.

The chain recombines TRBV19 with TRBJ1-1; D gene unclear. The CDR3 contains 15 residues. The germline CDR1 and CDR2 sequences are LNHDA and SQIVND (reference sequence). The V gene lost 4 bases and the J gene lost 0 bases, with 12 bases spanning the gap. The chain's CDR3 is CASSTRHGLNTEAFF. CDR3 DNA: TGTGCCAGTAGTACGAGACACGGTCTGAACACTGAAGCTTTCTTT.

The rearrangement joins TRBV5-3 to TRBJ1-2, with D hard to call. TRBV5-3 belongs to the ORF category, with a function that is uncertain. CDR3 size: 15 residues. V was pared by 0 bases and J by 1 base, with 10 bases between. The CDR3 is CARSLDRAFNYGYTF. The DNA of the CDR3 is TGTGCCAGAAGCTTGGACAGAGCTTTTAACTATGGCTACACCTTC.

This chain links TRBV18 with TRBJ2-1; D not certain. The CDR3 is made up of 14 amino acids. Germline values: CDR1 KGHSH, CDR2 LQKENI. Trimming took off 3 bases at V and 2 bases at J, with 8 bases between the two ends. CDR3 loop: CASSPSSAYNEQFF. In DNA form, the CDR3 reads TGTGCCAGCTCACCTTCTTCAGCCTACAATGAGCAGTTCTTC.

The J gene is TRBJ2-7, the V gene TRBV4-2; TRBD1 might be the D (6 bases). Deletions cut 0 bases from V and 5 bases from J, with 11 bases between. CDR1 is LGHNA, CDR2 YNFKEQ, per germline. The CDR3 runs 14 residues. DNA of the CDR3: TGTGCCAGCAGCCAAGACTACAGGGTACACGAGCAGTACTTC. Translating it yields CASSQDYRVHEQYF.

This clone has just one count. The chain uses TRBV5-1 and TRBJ2-7, with a possible D match to TRBD1 (5 bases). Germline assignment: CDR1 SGHRS and CDR2 YFSETQ. Trimming cost V 0 bases and J 5 bases, with 9 bases left between them. This CDR3 region has 13 residues. The CDR3 loop reads CASSLEGQNEQYF. The CDR3 DNA reads TGCGCCAGCAGCTTGGAGGGGCAGAACGAGCAGTACTTC.

J is TRBJ2-1 and V is TRBV9, with TRBD1 identical over 10 bases. Germline trimming cut 3 bases from V and 9 bases from J; bases unmatched to any gene: 9. CDR3 length: 15 residues. The germline gives CDR1 SGDLS, CDR2 YYNGEE. CDR3 protein: CASSGGQGYSLEQFF. The CDR3 region has the DNA TGTGCCAGCAGCGGGGGACAGGGGTACTCCCTTGAGCAGTTCTTC.

The chain joins TRBV19 to TRBJ1-5; a possible D gene is TRBD1 (5 bases). The CDR3 has 15 residues. V shed 2 bases and J shed 7 bases, with 15 bases lying between them. The germline V gene has CDR1 LNHDA and CDR2 SQIVND (reference sequence). For the CDR3, the DNA is TGTGCCAGTAGTATAATGGGGGAATCTAGACAGCCCCAGCATTTT. Encoded protein: CASSIMGESRQPQHF. The complete variable domain, with remaining parts taken from reference TRBV19 and TRBJ1-5, reads DGGITQSPKYLFRKEGQNVTLSCEQNLNHDAMYWYRQDPGQGLRLIYYSQIVNDFQKGDIAEGYSVSREKKESFPLTVTSAQKNPTAFYLCASSIMGESRQPQHFGDGTRLSIL.

The chain has TRBV9 and TRBJ1-2, with 8 bases that match TRBD1. Trimming at V came to 5 bases and at J to 4 bases, leaving 13 bases not matched to a gene. The CDR3 loop spans 16 amino acids. The germline V gene has CDR1 SGDLS and CDR2 YYNGEE. The CDR3 loop reads CASSGYVGQAGYGYTF. Here the CDR3 DNA reads TGTGCCAGCAGTGGATATGTGGGACAGGCAGGCTATGGCTACACCTTC. Complete variable domain (other parts from reference TRBV9 and TRBJ1-2): DSGVTQTPKHLITATGQRVTLRCSPRSGDLSVYWYQQSLDQGLQFLIQYYNGEERAKGNILERFSAQQFPDLHSELNLSSLELGDSALYFCASSGYVGQAGYGYTFGSGTRLTVV.

J is TRBJ2-3 and V is TRBV10-3, with D possibly matching TRBD2 (6 bases). The CDR3 contains 16 residues. Germline loops: CDR1 ENHRY, CDR2 SYGVKD. The V end lost 0 bases, the J end lost 1 base, and 11 bases lay between the germline ends. The CDR3 DNA is TGTGCCATCAGTGAGTCTGGGGGGATCCGCACAGATACGCAGTATTTT. It specifies CAISESGGIRTDTQYF.

The rearrangement links TRBV2 to TRBJ2-2; possibly TRBD1 for D (5 bases). The germline V gene encodes CDR1 SNHLY and CDR2 FYNNEI. The ends were cut back, 8 bases at V and 5 bases at J, with 12 bases in the middle. The CDR3 runs 13 residues. DNA of the CDR3: TGTGCCAGCCGGCAGGGTGAAACCGGGGAGCTGTTTTTT. Translation: CASRQGETGELFF.

This clone was observed a single time. This chain links TRBV2 with TRBJ1-1; TRBD1 aligns across 8 bases. The CDR3 extends over 13 amino acids. Germline CDR1 is SNHLY and CDR2 is FYNNEI. With 6 bases clipped from V and 6 bases from J, the junction kept 6 bases outside the gene matches. The CDR3 loop is CASRPTGVPEAFF. CDR3 nucleotides: TGTGCCAGCAGACCGACAGGGGTTCCTGAAGCTTTCTTT.

Details on this clone: One junction end disagrees with the germline gene, perhaps due to a read error. The CDR3 DNA sequence: TGTGCTAGCAGCTCAACAGTCTCGCTCACAGATACGCAGTATTTT. Translating gives CASSSTVSLTDTQYF. The rearrangement joins TRBV7-7 to TRBJ2-3; D is undetermined. The germline V gene encodes CDR1 SSHAT and CDR2 FNYEAQ (reference sequence). This CDR3 region has 15 residues.

This chain links TRBV4-2 with TRBJ2-7; unclear D gene. Trimming stripped 0 bases from V and 0 bases from J, with 12 bases between. The CDR3 totals 16 residues. CDR1 and CDR2 from the germline V gene are LGHNA and YNFKEQ. The CDR3 protein is CASSQESHQSSYEQYF. In DNA, the CDR3 is TGTGCCAGCAGCCAAGAATCGCACCAAAGCTCCTACGAGCAGTACTTC.

This rearrangement joins TRBV30 to TRBJ2-5, with unresolved D. CDR3 size: 13 residues. CDR1 and CDR2 from the germline V gene are GTSNPN and SVGIG (reference sequence). The V end was cut by 3 bases, the J end by 5 bases, with 13 bases between. CDR3 in amino acids: CAWSSAVRETQYF. The DNA for the CDR3 is TGTGCCTGGAGCTCCGCAGTCCGGGAGACCCAGTACTTC.

The CDR3 reads CASSPYTGELFF. CDR3 bases: TGTGCCAGCAGCCCGTACACCGGGGAGCTGTTTTTT. The rearrangement links TRBV9 to TRBJ2-2; D is ambiguous. The CDR3 is 12 residues long. Looked up from germline, CDR1 is SGDLS and CDR2 is YYNGEE. V was clipped by 4 bases and J by 3 bases, with 4 bases between them.

The rearrangement uses TRBV11-2 and TRBJ1-5; 8 bases fit TRBD1. V was clipped by 4 bases and J by 1 base; unmatched bases: 0. Germline V gene data show CDR1 as SGHAT and CDR2 as FQNNGV. The CDR3 is 14 residues long. The CDR3: CASSWTGSNQPQHF. DNA of the CDR3: TGTGCCAGCAGCTGGACAGGGAGCAATCAGCCCCAGCATTTT.

In DNA form, the CDR3 reads TGTGCCAGCAGTCGACAGGGGGTAGAAGGCTACACCTTC. The encoded protein is CASSRQGVEGYTF. The chain recombines TRBV6-5 with TRBJ1-2; the match to TRBD1 covers 9 bases. The CDR3 is 13 residues long. Trimming removed 5 bases from V and 8 bases from J; junction bases left unmatched: 6. CDR1 is MNHEY and CDR2 is SVGAGI in the germline V gene.

The chain joins TRBV15 to TRBJ1-1; D is undetermined. Germline CDR1 reads LNHNV; CDR2 reads YYDKDF (reference sequence). CDR3 length equals 16 residues. The V gene lost 0 bases and the J gene lost 5 bases, with 16 bases spanning the gap. The CDR3 protein is CATSRDNPEVYTEAFF. The CDR3 region has the DNA TGTGCCACCAGCAGAGATAACCCGGAGGTATATACTGAAGCTTTCTTT.

The chain's CDR3 is CASTGHGYEQYF. The CDR3 region has the DNA TGTGCCAGCACCGGGCACGGATACGAGCAGTACTTC. V usage is TRBV27 and J usage is TRBJ2-7; D call uncertain. V gave up 7 bases and J gave up 4 bases, with 11 bases separating them. Germline lookup yields CDR1 MNHEY and CDR2 SMNVEV (reference sequence). CDR3 length equals 12 residues.

This chain joins TRBV10-3 and TRBJ2-3, with a tentative D call TRBD2 (6 bases). Trimming pared 9 bases from V and 2 bases from J, leaving 9 bases between. CDR1 is ENHRY, CDR2 SYGVKD, per germline. CDR3 length: 12 residues. This CDR3 is CAIGDSTDTQYF. CDR3 coding DNA: TGTGCCATTGGGGACTCCACAGATACGCAGTATTTT.